This entry lists 5 T cell receptor beta chains sequenced from one sample in a study of blood T cell repertoires in COVID-19. This table comes from immunoSEQ multiplex PCR, and its TCRdb copy is limited to in-frame clones, with some not included. The repertoire holds 200,000 to 250,000 clones, with just over 85% as singletons. The sequenced material came from PBMCs or T cells enriched from blood (not recorded which). These receptors all come from a middle-aged man who had recovered from COVID-19.

The J gene is TRBJ2-2, the V gene TRBV28, with a tentative D call TRBD2 (5 bases). CDR1 is MDHEN, CDR2 SYDVKM, per germline. This CDR3 has 15 residues. V lost 5 bases, J lost 6 bases, and 16 bases lay in between. CDR3 DNA: TGTGCCAGCAGTGCGCGTGCTAGCTGGGCCGGGGAGCTGTTTTTT. Its protein product is CASSARASWAGELFF.

The chain joins TRBV28 to TRBJ1-5, with 7 nucleotides matching TRBD1. Germline trimming cut 4 bases from V and 6 bases from J; bases unmatched to any gene: 9. CDR3 length: 15 amino acids. Germline assignment: CDR1 MDHEN and CDR2 SYDVKM. CDR3 DNA: TGTGCCAGCAGTTCACGACAGGGAGTCTCTCAGCCCCAGCATTTT. This codes for CASSSRQGVSQPQHF. The full variable domain, in which reference TRBV28 and TRBJ1-5 provide the parts outside the CDR3, is DVKVTQSSRYLVKRTGEKVFLECVQDMDHENMFWYRQDPGLGLRLIYFSYDVKMKEKGDIPEGYSVSREKKERFSLILESASTNQTSMYLCASSSRQGVSQPQHFGDGTRLSIL.

J is TRBJ1-5 and V is TRBV25-1, with no clear D. Trimming left V 3 bases short and J 5 bases short, with 11 bases between. CDR1 MGHDK and CDR2 SYGVNS come from the germline V gene. This CDR3 contains 14 residues. The CDR3 protein is CASSDLREDQPQHF. In nucleotides, the CDR3 is TGTGCCAGCAGTGACCTCCGAGAGGATCAGCCCCAGCATTTT.

The V call is TRBV27, the J call TRBJ2-1, with a weak D call TRBD1 (5 bases). V lost 8 bases, J lost 6 bases, and 23 bases lay in between. CDR3 length equals 16 residues. Germline CDR1 is MNHEY and CDR2 is SMNVEV (reference sequence). The CDR3 region has the DNA TGTGCCAGCGGAACATCCGGCACAGGTTGGGTCAATGAGCAGTTCTTC. Protein sequence: CASGTSGTGWVNEQFF.

V is TRBV28 and J is TRBJ1-2; D is ambiguous. The V gene's germline CDR1 is MDHEN and CDR2 SYDVKM. V lost 1 base and J lost 2, with 5 bases in between. The CDR3 is 13 residues long. CDR3 DNA: TGTGCCAGCAGTTTATCTCAGAACTATGGCTACACCTTC. It yields the protein CASSLSQNYGYTF.